These 25 T cell receptor beta chains were all obtained from the same sample, sequenced in a study of lymphopenia after photon versus proton radiotherapy. The method was immunoSEQ multiplex PCR; TCRdb's version includes in-frame clones alone and lacks a portion of them. The sample holds about 5,000 clones, 88% seen once. The sample consisted of peripheral blood, taken from a patient treated with photon-based radiotherapy. These receptors all come from a man between 25 and 39 years old with gastric cancer.

The J gene is TRBJ2-7, the V gene TRBV7-2; D is possibly TRBD1 (6 bases). The germline gives CDR1 SGHTA, CDR2 FQGNSA. The CDR3 is 14 amino acids. V gave up 1 base and J gave up 0 bases, with 7 bases separating them. The CDR3 is CASSLGGGSYEQYF. The CDR3 DNA follows: TGTGCCAGCAGCTTAGGAGGGGGCTCCTACGAGCAGTACTTC.

V gene TRBV7-3 combines with J gene TRBJ2-2; TRBD1 matches 10 bases. Germline V gives CDR1 SGHTA, CDR2 FQGTGA. CDR3 length: 16 residues. The ends lost 5 bases at V and 5 bases at J; junction bases unmatched: 8. This CDR3 is CASSRGQGMGTGELFF. The CDR3 DNA is TGTGCCAGCAGCCGGGGACAGGGGATGGGAACCGGGGAGCTGTTTTTT.

This clone has only a few counts. The chain combines TRBV11-3 with TRBJ1-4, with D unclear. The V end lost 8 bases, the J end lost 3 bases, and 10 bases lay between the germline ends. This CDR3 contains 13 residues. The germline V gene encodes CDR1 SGHNT and CDR2 YENEEA. In DNA form, the CDR3 reads TGTGCCAGCGCGAGGGCGGCTAATGAAAAACTGTTTTTT. Amino acid sequence: CASARAANEKLFF.

The chain is built from TRBV9 and TRBJ1-3; D is perhaps TRBD1 (5 bases). CDR1 and CDR2 from the germline V gene are SGDLS and YYNGEE. Trimming took off 5 bases at V and 0 bases at J, with 15 bases between the two ends. The CDR3 contains 16 residues. The CDR3 loop reads CASSWTGGDSGNTIYF. DNA for the CDR3: TGTGCCAGCAGTTGGACCGGAGGGGACTCTGGAAACACCATATATTTT.

The V and J genes are TRBV7-2 and TRBJ2-7; D ambiguous. Germline lookup yields CDR1 SGHTA and CDR2 FQGNSA. V was cut by 3 bases and J by 0 bases, with 6 bases left in between. The CDR3 covers 13 residues. The DNA of the CDR3 is TGTGCCAGCAGCTTTGGCAGCTCCTACGAGCAGTACTTC. This codes for CASSFGSSYEQYF. The whole variable domain, filled in from reference TRBV7-2 and TRBJ2-7, reads GAGVSQSPSNKVTEKGKDVELRCDPISGHTALYWYRQSLGQGLEFLIYFQGNSAPDKSGLPSDRFSAERTGGSVSTLTIQRTQQEDSAVYLCASSFGSSYEQYFGPGTRLTVT.

The CDR3 coding sequence is TGTGCCAGCAGTTACTCCGGACAGGGGGGGAATGGCTACACCTTC. This translates into CASSYSGQGGNGYTF. The chain has TRBV6-5 and TRBJ1-2; TRBD1 matches at 10 bases. The J segment lost 6 bases and the V segment lost 0 bases, leaving 4 bases of the junction unmatched. From germline, CDR1 is MNHEY and CDR2 SVGAGI. The CDR3 spans 15 residues.

Only a few counts were recorded for this clone. The CDR3 coding sequence is TGCGCCAGCAGTGAGTCGGGCAGGGGCCACGAGCAGTACTTC. The encoded protein is CASSESGRGHEQYF. The chain links TRBV10-1 to TRBJ2-7, with a weak D call TRBD1 (6 bases). CDR3 length equals 14 residues. V was pared by 0 bases and J by 5 bases, with 11 bases between. The germline CDR1 and CDR2 sequences are WNHNN and SYGVQD (reference sequence).

V gene TRBV10-2 combines with J gene TRBJ1-2; D might be TRBD1 (5 bases). The CDR3 has 15 residues. V was clipped by 9 bases and J by 8 bases, with 25 bases between them. CDR1 WSHSY and CDR2 SAAADI come from the germline V gene. CDR3 region: CASSTSSGTFGGYTF. DNA for the CDR3: TGCGCCAGTTCTACCAGTAGTGGGACGTTTGGAGGCTACACCTTC.

V gene TRBV7-3 combines with J gene TRBJ2-1, with 11 bases that match TRBD2. The CDR3 contains 17 residues. J was trimmed by 5 bases and V by 5 bases; bases with no gene match: 11. Germline V gene data show CDR1 as SGHTA and CDR2 as FQGTGA. CDR3 sequence reads: CASSPHPTSGGNNEQFF. CDR3 sequence (DNA): TGTGCCAGCAGCCCACACCCAACTAGCGGGGGTAACAATGAGCAGTTCTTC.

V and J are TRBV6-1 and TRBJ2-1, with a possible D match to TRBD1 (6 bases). V lost 2 bases to trimming and J lost 4 bases, with 12 bases between them. CDR1 and CDR2 from the germline V gene are MNHNS and SASEGT. The CDR3 loop spans 15 amino acids. The DNA of the CDR3 is TGTGCCAGCAGTGAAATCCCAGGGGTATACAATGAGCAGTTCTTC. Translating it yields CASSEIPGVYNEQFF.

The genes are TRBV5-5 and TRBJ1-2; D unclear. The germline V gene has CDR1 SGHKS and CDR2 YYEKEE (reference sequence). The CDR3 runs 14 residues. Trimming removed 0 bases at V and 2 bases at J, with 8 bases between. CDR3 sequence reads: CASSLVPANYGYTF. CDR3 sequence (DNA): TGTGCCAGCAGCTTGGTACCAGCAAACTATGGCTACACCTTC.

This clone is a singleton in its sample. The chain links TRBV19 to TRBJ2-3, with D possibly TRBD2 on 6 matching bases. The CDR3 extends over 14 amino acids. CDR1 is LNHDA, CDR2 SQIVND, per germline (reference sequence). Deletions cut 7 bases from V and 7 bases from J, with 18 bases between. Here the CDR3 reads CASKRERRGNTQYF. CDR3 DNA: TGTGCCAGTAAAAGGGAACGGAGGGGTAATACGCAGTATTTT.

The V and J genes are TRBV5-4 and TRBJ1-2, with unresolved D. CDR1 and CDR2 from the germline V gene are SGHNT and YYREEE (reference sequence). The CDR3 is made up of 15 amino acids. V was trimmed by 4 bases and J by 5 bases, leaving 18 bases between them. The chain's CDR3 is CASSSPMDVGYGYTF. The CDR3 DNA sequence: TGTGCCAGCAGCAGTCCGATGGACGTGGGTTATGGCTACACCTTC.

A single count supports this clone. The CDR3 DNA is TGTGCCAGCCATGAGGGATGGGTCTATGAGCAGTTCTTC. This sequence encodes CASHEGWVYEQFF. J is TRBJ2-1 and V is TRBV28; the D gene is possibly TRBD2 (5 bases). CDR1 MDHEN and CDR2 SYDVKM come from the germline V gene. The CDR3 is 13 residues long. Trimming shortened V by 8 bases and J by 8 bases, and 16 bases separated the two germline ends.

This clone was counted only a few times. The chain recombines TRBV4-1 with TRBJ1-6; 9 nucleotides line up with TRBD1. The CDR3 is 15 amino acids. Germline V CDR1 and CDR2: MGHRA, YSYEKL. J lost 7 bases, V lost 4 bases, and 5 bases had no gene match. The CDR3 DNA reads TGCGCCAGCAGCCCTTTGACAGGGGGAAATTCACCCCTCCACTTT. Encoded protein: CASSPLTGGNSPLHF.

The chain combines TRBV9 with TRBJ1-1; TRBD1 agrees at 8 bases. The trim removed 2 bases at V and 1 base at J, leaving 4 bases unmatched. This CDR3 spans 15 amino acids. Germline V gene data show CDR1 as SGDLS and CDR2 as YYNGEE. The CDR3 protein is CASSVSGGQNTEAFF. CDR3 in DNA: TGTGCCAGCAGCGTCTCAGGGGGCCAGAACACTGAAGCTTTCTTT. The full variable domain, rest sourced from reference TRBV9 and TRBJ1-1, is DSGVTQTPKHLITATGQRVTLRCSPRSGDLSVYWYQQSLDQGLQFLIQYYNGEERAKGNILERFSAQQFPDLHSELNLSSLELGDSALYFCASSVSGGQNTEAFFGQGTRLTVV.

Judged by abundance, this clone is large. For the CDR3, the DNA is TGTGCCAGCAGCTTTTACAGGGTGAACACTGAAGCTTTCTTT. It encodes CASSFYRVNTEAFF. The chain joins TRBV5-4 to TRBJ1-1, with a tentative D call TRBD1 (6 bases). Germline V gives CDR1 SGHNT, CDR2 YYREEE (reference sequence). This CDR3 spans 14 amino acids. Trimming took off 2 bases at V and 0 bases at J, with 8 bases between the two ends.

The gene calls are TRBV19 and TRBJ1-1; D is perhaps TRBD1 (6 bases). CDR1 is LNHDA and CDR2 is SQIVND in the germline V gene (reference sequence). V shed 1 base and J shed 1 base, with 7 bases lying between them. The CDR3 is made up of 14 amino acids. In nucleotides, the CDR3 is TGTGCCAGTAGTATAGCCAGGGGGAACACTGAAGCTTTCTTT. It specifies CASSIARGNTEAFF.

This clone was picked up a small number of times. The chain links TRBV7-8 to TRBJ2-3, with a possible D match to TRBD1 (6 bases). The germline V gene encodes CDR1 SGHVS and CDR2 FQNEAQ. Between the trimmed V and J ends, which lost 2 bases and 2 bases, there was a span of 11 bases. The CDR3 has 15 residues. The CDR3 is CASSLYHRATDTQYF. The CDR3 bases are TGTGCCAGCAGCTTATATCACAGGGCCACAGATACGCAGTATTTT.

This chain uses TRBV25-1 with TRBJ2-3; the D is unclear. Trimming took 8 bases from V and 3 from J, leaving 9 bases between them. The CDR3 is made up of 12 amino acids. Germline V CDR1 and CDR2: MGHDK, SYGVNS. The chain's CDR3 is CASRSTTDTQYF. The CDR3 region has the DNA TGTGCCAGCCGAAGTACAACAGATACGCAGTATTTT. The full variable domain, its missing parts supplied by reference TRBV25-1 and TRBJ2-3, is EADIYQTPRYLVIGTGKKITLECSQTMGHDKMYWYQQDPGMELHLIHYSYGVNSTEKGDLSSESTVSRIRTEHFPLTLESARPSHTSQYLCASRSTTDTQYFGPGTRLTVL.

This clone occurred once. The genes are TRBV6-1 and TRBJ2-1, with TRBD1 matching 10 bases. V gave up 6 bases and J gave up 5 bases; unmatched junction bases: 4. In germline, CDR1 is MNHNS, CDR2 SASEGT. The CDR3 has 14 amino acids. CDR3 in DNA: TGTGCCAGCAGGAAGGGGACAGGGGACAATGAGCAGTTCTTC. Encoded protein: CASRKGTGDNEQFF.

The V gene is TRBV19, the J gene TRBJ2-5; TRBD1 agrees at 9 bases. Per germline, CDR1 LNHDA and CDR2 SQIVND (reference sequence). V was pared by 3 bases and J by 4 bases, with 0 bases of the junction left unmatched. The CDR3 runs to 13 residues. CDR3 sequence: CASSMTGGETQYF. The CDR3 nucleotides read TGTGCCAGTAGTATGACAGGGGGAGAGACCCAGTACTTC.

The rearrangement uses TRBV5-6 and TRBJ1-2; 7 nucleotides align to TRBD1. V was pared by 5 bases and J by 7 bases, with 11 bases of the junction left unmatched. CDR1 SGHDT and CDR2 YYEEEE come from the germline V gene. The CDR3 length is 14 residues. The CDR3 DNA follows: TGTGCCAGCAGGATTACAGGGGAAGGGAGTGGCTACACCTTC. It is translated as CASRITGEGSGYTF. Full variable domain (remainder filled in from reference TRBV5-6 and TRBJ1-2): DAGVTQSPTHLIKTRGQQVTLRCSPKSGHDTVSWYQQALGQGPQFIFQYYEEEERQRGNFPDRFSGHQFPNYSSELNVNALLLGDSALYLCASRITGEGSGYTFGSGTRLTVV.

V and J are TRBV5-1 and TRBJ1-5; D may be TRBD1 (5 bases). Germline CDR1 and CDR2: SGHRS and YFSETQ. CDR3 length: 14 residues. Trimming stripped 0 bases from V and 7 bases from J, with 11 bases between. The CDR3 here is CASSLVGGEQPQHF. Written as DNA, the CDR3 is TGCGCCAGCAGCTTGGTGGGGGGGGAACAGCCCCAGCATTTT.

Regarding this clone: One end of the junction varies from germline; a read error may be responsible. CDR3 DNA: TGTGCCAGCAGCTTTGGACTAGACGGCGAGCAGTGCTTC. Amino acid sequence: CASSFGLDGEQCF. J is TRBJ2-7 and V is TRBV5-4, with 7 positions matching TRBD2. The CDR3 totals 13 residues. CDR1 is SGHNT and CDR2 is YYREEE in the germline V gene (reference sequence). The entire variable domain, with the rest obtained from reference TRBV5-4 and TRBJ2-7, is as follows: ETGVTQSPTHLIKTRGQQVTLRCSSQSGHNTVSWYQQALGQGPQFIFQYYREEENGRGNFPPRFSGLQFPNYSSELNVNALELDDSALYLCASSFGLDGEQCFGPGTRLTVT.